These 8 T cell receptor beta chains share one sample of origin, sequenced in a study of blood T cell repertoires in COVID-19. Method: immunoSEQ multiplex PCR; TCRdb's copy keeps in-frame clones and lacks some. The sample carries roughly 250,000 clones, approximately 85% recorded once. The sample consisted of peripheral blood. These receptors all stem from a woman aged 55-70 years with active or convalescent COVID-19.

This clone was counted a single time. V and J are TRBV25-1 and TRBJ1-2; possibly TRBD1 for D (6 bases). Germline values: CDR1 MGHDK, CDR2 SYGVNS. The CDR3 consists of 13 residues. V was cut by 6 bases and J by 4 bases, with 12 bases left in between. The DNA for the CDR3 is TGTGCCAGCAGCGGGGGGGGCCTCTATGGCTACACCTTC. Protein product: CASSGGGLYGYTF.

This clone came up once. The rearrangement links TRBV12-3 or TRBV12-4 to TRBJ1-3; D is unresolved. The CDR3 spans 12 residues. Trimming took 5 bases from V and 4 from J, leaving 6 bases between them. The CDR3 DNA reads as TGTGCCAGCAGTCTCAGGGGAAACACCATATATTTT. Translated, it gives CASSLRGNTIYF.

J is TRBJ1-4 and V is TRBV5-6, with D uncertain. CDR3 length: 16 residues. The germline V gene has CDR1 SGHDT and CDR2 YYEEEE. V was pared by 2 bases and J by 3 bases, with 14 bases between. The CDR3 DNA follows: TGTGCCAGCAGCTTCAGGCCCCAGGCAGCTAATGAAAAACTGTTTTTT. It yields the protein CASSFRPQAANEKLFF. Full variable domain (outside the CDR3, taken from reference TRBV5-6 and TRBJ1-4): DAGVTQSPTHLIKTRGQQVTLRCSPKSGHDTVSWYQQALGQGPQFIFQYYEEEERQRGNFPDRFSGHQFPNYSSELNVNALLLGDSALYLCASSFRPQAANEKLFFGSGTQLSVL.

The chain joins TRBV7-2 to TRBJ2-5; D gene uncertain. In germline, CDR1 is SGHTA, CDR2 FQGNSA. The CDR3 extends over 12 amino acids. V was cut by 5 bases and J by 5 bases, with 9 bases left in between. Here the CDR3 reads CASSPVSETQYF. For the CDR3, the DNA is TGTGCCAGCAGCCCCGTGTCGGAGACCCAGTACTTC.

DNA of the CDR3: TGCAGTGCTAGTACTTCCTTGGGAGAGCGGGGGATAACAGATACGCAGTATTTT. It translates to CSASTSLGERGITDTQYF. This chain joins TRBV20-1 and TRBJ2-3; 8 bases match TRBD2. The CDR3 runs to 18 residues. V lost 3 bases to trimming and J lost 3 bases; unmatched junction nucleotides: 17. Germline-derived CDR1 and CDR2 are DFQATT and SNEGSKA (reference sequence).

The chain uses TRBV11-2 and TRBJ2-7, with a possible D match to TRBD2 (5 bases). V was trimmed by 5 bases and J by 0 bases, leaving 11 bases between them. Germline V gene data show CDR1 as SGHAT and CDR2 as FQNNGV. This CDR3 contains 14 residues. The CDR3 DNA sequence: TGTGCCAGCAGCCCGGGGTCGGTCTCCTACGAGCAGTACTTC. Its translation: CASSPGSVSYEQYF.

This chain uses TRBV27 with TRBJ1-2; maybe TRBD1 (6 bases). The V gene lost 5 bases and the J gene lost 10 bases, with 23 bases spanning the gap. This CDR3 comprises 15 residues. Germline assignment: CDR1 MNHEY and CDR2 SMNVEV (reference sequence). The chain's CDR3 is CASSKAGTTISAYTF. CDR3 DNA: TGTGCCAGCAGTAAAGCCGGGACAACCATTTCGGCCTACACCTTC.

V and J are TRBV3-1 (or the pseudogene TRBV3-2) and TRBJ2-7; a possible D gene is TRBD1 (5 bases). This CDR3 is built from 13 residues. V was trimmed by 4 bases and J by 2 bases, leaving 9 bases between them. CDR1 LGHDT and CDR2 YNNKEL come from the germline V gene (reference sequence). The CDR3 reads CASSPQGTYEQYF. The CDR3 DNA is TGTGCCAGCAGCCCCCAGGGTACCTACGAGCAGTACTTC.